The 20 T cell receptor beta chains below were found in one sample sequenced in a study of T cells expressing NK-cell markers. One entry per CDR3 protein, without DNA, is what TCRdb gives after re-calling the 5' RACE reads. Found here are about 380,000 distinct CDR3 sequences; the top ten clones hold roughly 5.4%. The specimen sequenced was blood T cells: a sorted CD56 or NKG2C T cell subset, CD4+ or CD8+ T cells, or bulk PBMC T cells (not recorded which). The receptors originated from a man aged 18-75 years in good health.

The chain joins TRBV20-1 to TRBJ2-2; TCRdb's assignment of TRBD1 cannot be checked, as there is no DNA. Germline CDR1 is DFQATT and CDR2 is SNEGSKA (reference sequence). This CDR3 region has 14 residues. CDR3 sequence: CSAKGQSNTGELFF.

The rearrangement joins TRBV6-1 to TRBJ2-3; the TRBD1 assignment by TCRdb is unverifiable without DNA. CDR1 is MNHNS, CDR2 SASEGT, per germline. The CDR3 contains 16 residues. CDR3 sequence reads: CASMRGGHLSTDTQYF.

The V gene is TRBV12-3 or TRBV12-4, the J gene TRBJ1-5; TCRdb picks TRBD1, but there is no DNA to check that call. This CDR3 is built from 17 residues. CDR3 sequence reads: CASSQGDRAGSNQPQHF.

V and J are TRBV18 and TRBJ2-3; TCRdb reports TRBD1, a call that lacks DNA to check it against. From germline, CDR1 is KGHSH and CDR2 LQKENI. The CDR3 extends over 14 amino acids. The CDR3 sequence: CASSPNQGTDTQYF.

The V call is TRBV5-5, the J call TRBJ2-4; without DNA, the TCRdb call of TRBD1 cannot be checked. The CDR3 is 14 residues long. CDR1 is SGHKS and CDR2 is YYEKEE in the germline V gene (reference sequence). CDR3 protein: CASTPTGWPNIQYF.

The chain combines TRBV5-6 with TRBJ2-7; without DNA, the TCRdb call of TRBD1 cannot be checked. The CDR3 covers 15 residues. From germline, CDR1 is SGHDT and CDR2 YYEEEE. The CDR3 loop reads CATRGWGKSSYEQYF.

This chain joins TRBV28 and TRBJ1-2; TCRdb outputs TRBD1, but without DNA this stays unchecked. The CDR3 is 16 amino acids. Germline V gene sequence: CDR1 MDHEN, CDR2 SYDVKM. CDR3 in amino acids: CASSPPWAGSNYGYTF.

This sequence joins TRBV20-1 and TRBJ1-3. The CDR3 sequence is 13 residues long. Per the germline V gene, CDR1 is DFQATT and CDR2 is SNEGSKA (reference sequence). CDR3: CSARELSANTIYF.

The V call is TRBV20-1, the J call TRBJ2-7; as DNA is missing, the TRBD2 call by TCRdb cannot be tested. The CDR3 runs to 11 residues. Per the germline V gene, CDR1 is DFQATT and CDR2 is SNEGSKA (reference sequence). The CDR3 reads CSASTPLEQYF.

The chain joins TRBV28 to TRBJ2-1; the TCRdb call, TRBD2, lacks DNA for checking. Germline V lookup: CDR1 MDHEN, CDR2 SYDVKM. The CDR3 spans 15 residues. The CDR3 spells CASNLSGEKRNEQFF.

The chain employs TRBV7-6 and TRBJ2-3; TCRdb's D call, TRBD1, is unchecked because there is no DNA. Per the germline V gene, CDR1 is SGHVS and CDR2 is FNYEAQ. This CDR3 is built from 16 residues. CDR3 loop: CASSLAPGVLADTQYF.

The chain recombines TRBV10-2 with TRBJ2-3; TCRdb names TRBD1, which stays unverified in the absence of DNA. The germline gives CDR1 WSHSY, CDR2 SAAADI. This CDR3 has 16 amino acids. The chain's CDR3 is CASIEKTGGGTDTQYF.

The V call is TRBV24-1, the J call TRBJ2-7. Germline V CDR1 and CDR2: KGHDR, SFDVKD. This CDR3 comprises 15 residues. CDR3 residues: CATSDALGSSYEQYF.

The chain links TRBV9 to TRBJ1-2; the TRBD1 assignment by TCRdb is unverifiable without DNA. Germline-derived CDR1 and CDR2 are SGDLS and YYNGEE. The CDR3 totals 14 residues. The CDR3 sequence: CASSVGTGSYGYTF.

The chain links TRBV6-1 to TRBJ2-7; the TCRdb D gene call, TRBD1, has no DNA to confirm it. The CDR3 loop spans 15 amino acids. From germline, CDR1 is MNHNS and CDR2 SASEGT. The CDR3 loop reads CASSGHRVTDYTQYF.

CDR3 in amino acids: CASSRLAGGLKTQYF. The rearrangement uses TRBV7-2 and TRBJ2-5; TCRdb designates TRBD2, a call that cannot be tested without DNA. Germline lookup yields CDR1 SGHTA and CDR2 FQGNSA. The CDR3 runs 15 residues.

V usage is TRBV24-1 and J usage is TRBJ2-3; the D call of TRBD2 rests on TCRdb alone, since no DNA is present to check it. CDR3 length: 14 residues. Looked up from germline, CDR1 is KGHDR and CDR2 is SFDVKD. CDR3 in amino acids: CATRAGVPTDTQYF.

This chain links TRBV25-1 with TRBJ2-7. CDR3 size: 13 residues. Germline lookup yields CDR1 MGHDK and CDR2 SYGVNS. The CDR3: CAARHPFSYEQYF.

CDR3 in amino acids: CASSPGGGQAEQFF. The chain links TRBV12-3 or TRBV12-4 to TRBJ2-1; with no DNA, the TCRdb D assignment of TRBD1 cannot be verified. The CDR3 totals 14 residues.

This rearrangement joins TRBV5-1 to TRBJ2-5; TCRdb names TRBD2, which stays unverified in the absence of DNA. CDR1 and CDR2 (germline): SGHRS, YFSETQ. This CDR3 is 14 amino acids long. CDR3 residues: CASSKDGPAGTQYF. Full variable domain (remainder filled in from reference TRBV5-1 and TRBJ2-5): KAGVTQTPRYLIKTRGQQVTLSCSPISGHRSVSWYQQTPGQGLQFLFEYFSETQRNKGNFPGRFSGRQFSNSRSEMNVSTLELGDSALYLCASSKDGPAGTQYFGPGTRLLVL.